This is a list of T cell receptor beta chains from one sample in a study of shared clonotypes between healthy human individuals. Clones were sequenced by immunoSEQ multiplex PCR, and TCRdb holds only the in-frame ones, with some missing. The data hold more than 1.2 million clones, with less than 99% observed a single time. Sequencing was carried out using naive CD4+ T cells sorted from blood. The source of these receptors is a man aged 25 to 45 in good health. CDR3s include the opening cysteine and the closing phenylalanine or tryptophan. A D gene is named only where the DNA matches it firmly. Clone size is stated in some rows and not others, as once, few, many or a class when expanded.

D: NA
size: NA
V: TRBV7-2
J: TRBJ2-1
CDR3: CASSFSGVPPEQFF
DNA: TGTGCCAGCAGCTTCAGCGGAGTCCCCCCTGAGCAGTTCTTC

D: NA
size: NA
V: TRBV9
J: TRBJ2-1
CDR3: CASSVEGGGLNEQFF
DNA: TGTGCCAGCAGCGTAGAAGGGGGAGGCCTCAATGAGCAGTTCTTC

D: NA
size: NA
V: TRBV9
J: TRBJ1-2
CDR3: CASSVGGGWEANYGYTF
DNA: TGTGCCAGCAGCGTAGGTGGGGGTTGGGAAGCTAACTATGGCTACACCTTC

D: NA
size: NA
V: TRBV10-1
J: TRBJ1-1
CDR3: CASSAGTEAFF
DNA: TGCGCCAGCAGTGCCGGCACTGAAGCTTTCTTT

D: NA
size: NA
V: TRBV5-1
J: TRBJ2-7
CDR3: CASSLLGLGGPNEQYF
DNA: TGCGCCAGCAGCTTGCTGGGACTGGGGGGACCTAACGAGCAGTACTTC

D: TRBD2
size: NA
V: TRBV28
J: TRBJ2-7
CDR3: CASYPRRGRGTHEQYF
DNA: TGTGCCAGCTACCCCCGTCGCGGGAGAGGGACCCACGAGCAGTACTTC

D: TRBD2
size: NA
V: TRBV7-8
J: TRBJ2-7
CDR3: CASSIGTTVYEQYF
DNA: TGTGCCAGCAGCATCGGGACTACCGTCTACGAGCAGTACTTC

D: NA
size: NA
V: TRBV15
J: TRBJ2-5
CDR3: CATRVGGGKETQYF
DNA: TGTGCCACCAGGGTGGGAGGGGGCAAAGAGACCCAGTACTTC

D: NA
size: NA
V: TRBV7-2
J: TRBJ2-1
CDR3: CASSLNSPQYNEQFF
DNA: TGTGCCAGCAGCTTAAACTCCCCCCAGTACAATGAGCAGTTCTTC

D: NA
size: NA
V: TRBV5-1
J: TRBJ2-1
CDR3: CASSLGPDDEQFF
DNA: TGCGCCAGCAGCTTGGGTCCGGACGATGAGCAGTTCTTC

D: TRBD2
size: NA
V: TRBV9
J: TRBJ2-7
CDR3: CASSPSRGASGSLAYEQYF
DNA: TGTGCCAGCAGCCCGAGCCGGGGGGCTAGCGGGAGTCTTGCGTACGAGCAGTACTTC

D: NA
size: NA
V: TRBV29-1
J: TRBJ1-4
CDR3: CSAAGVKNEKLFF
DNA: TGCAGCGCAGCAGGGGTGAAAAATGAAAAACTGTTTTTT

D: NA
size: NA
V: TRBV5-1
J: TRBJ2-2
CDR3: CASSFGAGELFF
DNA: TGCGCCAGCAGCTTTGGGGCCGGGGAGCTGTTTTTT

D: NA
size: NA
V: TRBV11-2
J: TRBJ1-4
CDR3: CASSHTQGRSPKLFF
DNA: TGTGCCAGCAGCCACACCCAGGGGAGGTCGCCAAAACTGTTTTTT

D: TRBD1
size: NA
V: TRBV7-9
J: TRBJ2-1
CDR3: CAGVNRDSPYNEQFF
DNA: TGTGCCGGCGTTAACCGGGACAGCCCCTACAATGAGCAGTTCTTC

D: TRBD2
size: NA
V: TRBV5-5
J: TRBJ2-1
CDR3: CASSPGLAGDIEQFF
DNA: TGTGCCAGCAGCCCCGGACTAGCGGGAGATATTGAGCAGTTCTTC

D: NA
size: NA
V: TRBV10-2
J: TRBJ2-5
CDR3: CAAFSSAQETQYF
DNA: TGCGCCGCCTTTAGTTCGGCGCAAGAGACCCAGTACTTC

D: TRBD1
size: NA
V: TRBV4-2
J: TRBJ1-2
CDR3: CASSILTTGGPVYGYTF
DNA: TGTGCCAGCAGCATTCTAACCACAGGGGGCCCGGTCTATGGCTACACCTTC

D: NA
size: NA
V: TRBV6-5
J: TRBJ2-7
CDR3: CASSQGPTYEQYF
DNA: TGTGCCAGCAGTCAGGGACCCACCTACGAGCAGTACTTC

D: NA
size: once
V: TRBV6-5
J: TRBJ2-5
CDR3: CASSSRTTQETQYF
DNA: TGTGCCAGCAGTTCTCGGACGACACAAGAGACCCAGTACTTC

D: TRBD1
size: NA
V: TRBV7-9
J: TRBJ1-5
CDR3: CASSEGQYQPQHF
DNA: TGTGCCAGCAGCGAGGGACAGTATCAGCCCCAGCATTTT

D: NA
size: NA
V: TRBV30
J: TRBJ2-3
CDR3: CAWARSTDTQYF
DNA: TGTGCCTGGGCCCGGAGTACAGATACGCAGTATTTT

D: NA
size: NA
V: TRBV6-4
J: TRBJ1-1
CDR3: CASKRDPAGSEAFF
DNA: TGTGCCAGCAAGAGAGACCCCGCTGGCTCTGAAGCTTTCTTT

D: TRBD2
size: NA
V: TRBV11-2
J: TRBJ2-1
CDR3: CASSPMGLAEYNEQFF
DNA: TGTGCCAGCAGCCCAATGGGGCTAGCGGAATACAATGAGCAGTTCTTC

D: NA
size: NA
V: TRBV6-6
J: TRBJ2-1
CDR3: CASSYSSLLIRNEQFF
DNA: TGTGCCAGCAGTTACTCGAGTCTACTGATCCGCAATGAGCAGTTCTTC

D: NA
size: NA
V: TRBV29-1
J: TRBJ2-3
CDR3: CSAGRGRGDTQYF
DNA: TGCAGCGCGGGAAGGGGCAGGGGAGATACGCAGTATTTT

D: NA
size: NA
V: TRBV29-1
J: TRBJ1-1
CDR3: CSVEEGGGTEAFF
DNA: TGCAGCGTTGAAGAGGGGGGCGGCACTGAAGCTTTCTTT

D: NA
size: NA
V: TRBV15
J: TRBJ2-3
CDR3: CATSSQLQGDTQYF
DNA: TGTGCCACCAGCAGCCAACTCCAGGGGGATACGCAGTATTTT

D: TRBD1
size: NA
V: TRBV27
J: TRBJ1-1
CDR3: CARPDRRVNTEAFF
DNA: TGTGCCAGGCCGGACAGGAGGGTAAACACTGAAGCTTTCTTT

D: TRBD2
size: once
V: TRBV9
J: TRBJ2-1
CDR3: CASSGLAGAYNEQFF
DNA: TGTGCCAGCAGCGGTCTAGCGGGAGCCTACAATGAGCAGTTCTTC

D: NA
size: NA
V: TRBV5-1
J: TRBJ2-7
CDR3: CASSLGTAIYEQYF
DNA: TGCGCCAGCAGCTTGGGGACAGCGATTTACGAGCAGTACTTC

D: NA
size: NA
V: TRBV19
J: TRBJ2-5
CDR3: CASSIDRGSGETQYF
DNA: TGTGCCAGTAGTATAGACAGGGGTTCGGGGGAGACCCAGTACTTC

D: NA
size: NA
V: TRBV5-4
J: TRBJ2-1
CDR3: CASSLGGGSSYNEQFF
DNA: TGTGCCAGCAGCTTGGGTGGGGGATCTTCCTACAATGAGCAGTTCTTC

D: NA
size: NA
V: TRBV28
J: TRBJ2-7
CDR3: CASSPEELGPYEQYF
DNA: TGTGCCAGCAGTCCCGAAGAGCTGGGGCCCTACGAGCAGTACTTC

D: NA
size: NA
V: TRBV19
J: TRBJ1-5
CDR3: CASSPQPLEGNQPQHF
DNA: TGTGCCAGTAGTCCGCAACCCCTCGAAGGAAATCAGCCCCAGCATTTT

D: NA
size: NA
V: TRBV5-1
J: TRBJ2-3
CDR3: CASSPNTDTQYF
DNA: TGCGCCAGCAGCCCTAACACAGATACGCAGTATTTT

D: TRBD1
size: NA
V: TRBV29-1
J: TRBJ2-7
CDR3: CSVGTERTYEQYF
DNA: TGCAGCGTCGGGACAGAGAGAACCTACGAGCAGTACTTC

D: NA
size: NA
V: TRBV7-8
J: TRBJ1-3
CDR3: CASSLDEGAIYF
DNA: TGTGCCAGCAGCTTAGATGAGGGGGCCATATATTTT

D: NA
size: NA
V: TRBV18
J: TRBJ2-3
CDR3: CASSPRQEISTDTQYF
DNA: TGTGCCAGCTCACCACGACAGGAAATTAGCACAGATACGCAGTATTTT

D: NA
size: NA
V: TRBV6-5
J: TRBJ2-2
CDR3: CASSNGAGELFF
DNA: TGTGCCAGCAGCAACGGAGCCGGGGAGCTGTTTTTT

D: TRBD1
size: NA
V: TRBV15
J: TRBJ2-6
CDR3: CATSRGQGANGANVLTF
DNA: TGTGCCACCAGCAGGGGACAGGGGGCAAACGGGGCCAACGTCCTGACTTTC

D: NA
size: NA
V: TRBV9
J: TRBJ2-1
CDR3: CASSPQVGSYNEQFF
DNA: TGTGCCAGCAGCCCCCAGGTGGGCTCCTACAATGAGCAGTTCTTC

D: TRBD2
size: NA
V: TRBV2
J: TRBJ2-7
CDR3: CASRTSGDRQYF
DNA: TGTGCCAGCAGGACTAGCGGAGACCGGCAGTACTTC

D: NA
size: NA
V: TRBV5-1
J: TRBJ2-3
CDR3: CASSRDEGSTDTQYF
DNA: TGCGCCAGCAGCCGAGATGAGGGGAGCACAGATACGCAGTATTTT

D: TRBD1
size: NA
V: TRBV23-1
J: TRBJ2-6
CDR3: CASSQSGDGDRGPGANVLTF
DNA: TGCGCCAGCAGTCAATCAGGTGATGGGGACAGGGGGCCTGGGGCCAACGTCCTGACTTTC

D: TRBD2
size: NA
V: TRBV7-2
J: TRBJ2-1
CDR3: CASSQTSGAYNEQFF
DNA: TGTGCCAGCAGCCAAACTAGCGGGGCTTACAATGAGCAGTTCTTC

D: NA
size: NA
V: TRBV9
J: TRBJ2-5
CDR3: CASSVRAGWETQYF
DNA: TGTGCCAGCAGCGTTAGGGCGGGCTGGGAGACCCAGTACTTC

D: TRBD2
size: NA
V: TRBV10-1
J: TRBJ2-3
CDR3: CASRDLAGAGNTQYF
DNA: TGCGCCAGCAGGGACTTAGCGGGAGCCGGAAATACGCAGTATTTT

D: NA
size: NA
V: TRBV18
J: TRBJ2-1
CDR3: CASSPSTAGYYEQFF
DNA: TGTGCCAGCTCACCTTCGACAGCAGGGTATTATGAGCAGTTCTTC

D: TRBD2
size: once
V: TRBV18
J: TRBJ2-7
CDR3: CASSPTSGGRYEQYF
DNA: TGTGCCAGCTCTCCTACTAGCGGGGGACGCTACGAGCAGTACTTC

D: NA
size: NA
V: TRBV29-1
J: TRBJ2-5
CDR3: CSYKLGNLQETQYF
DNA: TGCAGCTATAAATTGGGGAACCTCCAAGAGACCCAGTACTTC

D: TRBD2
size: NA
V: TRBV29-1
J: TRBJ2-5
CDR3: CSVAVTSVGQETQYF
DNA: TGCAGCGTTGCTGTGACTAGCGTTGGGCAAGAGACCCAGTACTTC

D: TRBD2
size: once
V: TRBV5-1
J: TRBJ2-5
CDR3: CASSLGTSGIQETQYF
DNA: TGCGCCAGCAGCCTAGGGACTAGCGGGATTCAAGAGACCCAGTACTTC

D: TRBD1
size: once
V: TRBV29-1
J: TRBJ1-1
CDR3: CSFDGTGIWNTEAFF
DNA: TGCAGCTTCGACGGGACAGGGATTTGGAACACTGAAGCTTTCTTT